This T cell receptor (beta chain) was retrieved from a study of control samples from healthy donors and cancer patients. Sequenced by immunoSEQ multiplex PCR; TCRdb stores in-frame clones only, minus some. The table records about 98,000 clones, roughly 78% of them present only once. The germline V gene encodes CDR1 KGHSH and CDR2 LQKENI. V was clipped by 2 bases and J by 5 bases, with 9 bases between them. The CDR3 runs 14 residues. The chain couples TRBV18 to TRBJ2-2; D unclear. Sequenced: blood. The receptor was isolated from a man aged 55 to 69 in good health. This CDR3 is CASSPELLTGELFF. The CDR3 nucleotides read TGTGCCAGCTCACCAGAATTACTGACCGGGGAGCTGTTTTTT.